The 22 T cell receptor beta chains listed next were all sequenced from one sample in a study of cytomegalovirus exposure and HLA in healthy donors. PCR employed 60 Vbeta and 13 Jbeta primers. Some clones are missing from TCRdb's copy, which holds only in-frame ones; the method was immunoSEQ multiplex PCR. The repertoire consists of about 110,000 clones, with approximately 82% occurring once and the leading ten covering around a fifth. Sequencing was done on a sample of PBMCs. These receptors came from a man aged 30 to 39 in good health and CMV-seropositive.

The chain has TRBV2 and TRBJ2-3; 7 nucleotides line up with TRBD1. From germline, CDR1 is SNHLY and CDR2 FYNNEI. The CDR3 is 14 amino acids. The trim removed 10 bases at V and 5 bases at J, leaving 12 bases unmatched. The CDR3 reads CAILTGRIGDTQYF. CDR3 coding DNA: TGTGCCATCCTGACAGGGCGGATAGGAGATACGCAGTATTTT.

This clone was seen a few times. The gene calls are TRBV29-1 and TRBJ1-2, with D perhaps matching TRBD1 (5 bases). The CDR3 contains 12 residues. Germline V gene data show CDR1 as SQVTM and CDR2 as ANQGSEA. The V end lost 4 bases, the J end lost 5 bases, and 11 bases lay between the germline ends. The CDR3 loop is CSVAGGGYGYTF. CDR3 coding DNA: TGCAGCGTTGCGGGGGGTGGGTATGGCTACACCTTC.

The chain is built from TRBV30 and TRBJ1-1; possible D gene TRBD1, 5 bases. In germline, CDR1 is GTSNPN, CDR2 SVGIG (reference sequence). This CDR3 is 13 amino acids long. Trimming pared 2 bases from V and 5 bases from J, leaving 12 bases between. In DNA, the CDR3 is TGTGCCTGGAGTCTTATCGGGGGAACTGAAGCTTTCTTT. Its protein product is CAWSLIGGTEAFF.

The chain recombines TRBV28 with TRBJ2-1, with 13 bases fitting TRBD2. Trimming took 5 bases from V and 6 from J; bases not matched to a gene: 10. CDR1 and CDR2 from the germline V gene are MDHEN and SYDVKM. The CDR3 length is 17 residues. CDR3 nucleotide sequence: TGTGCCAGCAGTCCAAGGACTAGCGGGGGATATGTCAATGAGCAGTTCTTC. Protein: CASSPRTSGGYVNEQFF.

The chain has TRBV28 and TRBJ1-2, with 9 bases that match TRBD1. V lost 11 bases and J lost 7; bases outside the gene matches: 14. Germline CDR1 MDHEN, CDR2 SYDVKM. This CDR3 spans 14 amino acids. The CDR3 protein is CASNGDRAFRGYTF. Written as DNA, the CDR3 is TGTGCCTCGAACGGGGACAGGGCTTTCCGTGGCTACACCTTC.

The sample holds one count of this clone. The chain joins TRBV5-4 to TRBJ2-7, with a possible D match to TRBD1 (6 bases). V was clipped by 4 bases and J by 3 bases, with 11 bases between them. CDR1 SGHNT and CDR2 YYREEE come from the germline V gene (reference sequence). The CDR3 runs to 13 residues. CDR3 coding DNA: TGTGCCAGCAGCGGCAAACAGGGCTACGAGCAGTACTTC. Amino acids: CASSGKQGYEQYF. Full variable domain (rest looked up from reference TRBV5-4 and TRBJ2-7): ETGVTQSPTHLIKTRGQQVTLRCSSQSGHNTVSWYQQALGQGPQFIFQYYREEENGRGNFPPRFSGLQFPNYSSELNVNALELDDSALYLCASSGKQGYEQYFGPGTRLTVT.

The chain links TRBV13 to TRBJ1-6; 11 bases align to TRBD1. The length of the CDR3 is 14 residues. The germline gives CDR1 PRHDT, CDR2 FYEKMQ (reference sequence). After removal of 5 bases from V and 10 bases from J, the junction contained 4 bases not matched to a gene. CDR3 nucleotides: TGTGCCAGCAGCCCCGGGACAGGGGGATCACCCCTCCACTTT. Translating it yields CASSPGTGGSPLHF.

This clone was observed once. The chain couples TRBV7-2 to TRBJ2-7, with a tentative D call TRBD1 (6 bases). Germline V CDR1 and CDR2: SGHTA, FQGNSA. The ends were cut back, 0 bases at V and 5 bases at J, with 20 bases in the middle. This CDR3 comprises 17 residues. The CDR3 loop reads CASSLAGGMGILDEQYF. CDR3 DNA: TGTGCCAGCAGCTTAGCTGGGGGCATGGGAATCCTAGACGAGCAGTACTTC.

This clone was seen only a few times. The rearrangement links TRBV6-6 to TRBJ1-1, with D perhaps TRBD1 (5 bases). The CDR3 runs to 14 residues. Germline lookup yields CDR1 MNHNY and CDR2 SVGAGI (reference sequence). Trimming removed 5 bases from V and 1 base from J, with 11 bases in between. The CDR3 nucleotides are TGTGCCAGCAGTCGAAGCGGGACGAACACTGAAGCTTTCTTT. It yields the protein CASSRSGTNTEAFF.

In DNA, the CDR3 is TGTGCCAGCAGCCCCCCCGGTCCCCGGGTTTCAGAGACCCAGTACTTC. Its protein product is CASSPPGPRVSETQYF. The chain carries TRBV11-3 and TRBJ2-5; D is unclear. The V gene lost 5 bases and the J gene lost 4 bases, with 20 bases spanning the gap. This CDR3 region has 16 residues. Germline CDR1 reads SGHNT; CDR2 reads YENEEA.

The DNA of the CDR3 is TGTGCCAGCAGTTCGTGGGCCGCGGGGGAGCAGTACTTC. Its protein is CASSSWAAGEQYF. The rearrangement links TRBV6-6 to TRBJ2-7, with a tentative D call TRBD2 (6 bases). Per the germline V gene, CDR1 is MNHNY and CDR2 is SVGAGI (reference sequence). V lost 4 bases and J lost 7, with 14 bases in between. CDR3 length: 13 residues.

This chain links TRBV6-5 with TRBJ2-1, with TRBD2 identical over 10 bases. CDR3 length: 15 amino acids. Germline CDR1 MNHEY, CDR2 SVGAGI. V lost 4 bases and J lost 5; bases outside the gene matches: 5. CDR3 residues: CASSLTSGTNNEQFF. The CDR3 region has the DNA TGTGCCAGCAGTTTAACTAGCGGGACGAACAATGAGCAGTTCTTC.

In DNA form, the CDR3 reads TGCGCCAGCATCGGCCGGGACAGGGGACAAGAGACCCAGTACTTC. Translated, it gives CASIGRDRGQETQYF. V gene TRBV10-2 combines with J gene TRBJ2-5; TRBD1 matches at 10 bases. The junction had 7 bases not matched to a gene; V was cut back by 7 bases and J by 2 bases. From germline, CDR1 is WSHSY and CDR2 SAAADI. The CDR3 has 15 amino acids.

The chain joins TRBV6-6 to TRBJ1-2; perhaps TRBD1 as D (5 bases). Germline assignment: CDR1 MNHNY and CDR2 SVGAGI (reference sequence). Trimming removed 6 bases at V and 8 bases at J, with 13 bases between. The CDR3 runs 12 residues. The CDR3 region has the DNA TGTGCCAGCAGGACCTCGGACAAGGGCTACACCTTC. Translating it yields CASRTSDKGYTF.

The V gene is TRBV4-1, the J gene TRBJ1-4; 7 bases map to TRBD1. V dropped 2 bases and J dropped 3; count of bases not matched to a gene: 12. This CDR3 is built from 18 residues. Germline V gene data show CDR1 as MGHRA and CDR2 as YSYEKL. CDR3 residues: CASSQSRGAGGSNEKLFF. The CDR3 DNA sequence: TGCGCCAGCAGCCAAAGCCGCGGCGCAGGGGGGTCTAATGAAAAACTGTTTTTT.

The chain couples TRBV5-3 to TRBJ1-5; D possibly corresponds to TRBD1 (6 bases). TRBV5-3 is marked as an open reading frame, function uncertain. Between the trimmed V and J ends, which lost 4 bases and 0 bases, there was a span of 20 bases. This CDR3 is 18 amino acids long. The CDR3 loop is CARSQGTDSADSNQPQHF. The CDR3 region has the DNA TGTGCCAGAAGCCAAGGGACGGACAGCGCTGATAGCAATCAGCCCCAGCATTTT.

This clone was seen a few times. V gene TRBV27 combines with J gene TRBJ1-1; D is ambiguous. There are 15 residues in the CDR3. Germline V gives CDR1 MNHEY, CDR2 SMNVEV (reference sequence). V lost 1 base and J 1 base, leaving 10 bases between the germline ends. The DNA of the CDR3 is TGTGCCAGCAGTTTATATCCAGGCACGAACACTGAAGCTTTCTTT. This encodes CASSLYPGTNTEAFF.

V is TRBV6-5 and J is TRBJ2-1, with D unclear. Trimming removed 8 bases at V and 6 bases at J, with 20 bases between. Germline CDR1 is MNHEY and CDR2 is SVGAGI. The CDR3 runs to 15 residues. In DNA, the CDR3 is TGTGCCAGCTCCGCTTGGCCCCCAGAGGTCAATGAGCAGTTCTTC. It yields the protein CASSAWPPEVNEQFF.

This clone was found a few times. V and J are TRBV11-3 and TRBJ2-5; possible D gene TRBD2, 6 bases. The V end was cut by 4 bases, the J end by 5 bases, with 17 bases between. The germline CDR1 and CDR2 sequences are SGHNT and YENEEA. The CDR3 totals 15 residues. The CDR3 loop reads CASSSLQRAWETQYF. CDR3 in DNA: TGTGCCAGCAGCTCACTCCAGCGGGCGTGGGAGACCCAGTACTTC.

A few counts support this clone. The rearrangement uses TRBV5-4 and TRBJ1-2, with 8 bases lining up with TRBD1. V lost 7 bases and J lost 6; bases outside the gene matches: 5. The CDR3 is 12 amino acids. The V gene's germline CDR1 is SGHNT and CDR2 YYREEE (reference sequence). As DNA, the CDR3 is TGTGCCAGCGGACAGGGCGGCGATGGCTACACCTTC. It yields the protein CASGQGGDGYTF.

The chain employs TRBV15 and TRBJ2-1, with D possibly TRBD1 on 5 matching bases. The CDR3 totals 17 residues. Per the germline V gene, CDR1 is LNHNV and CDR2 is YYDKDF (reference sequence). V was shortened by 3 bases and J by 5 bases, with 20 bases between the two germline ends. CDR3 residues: CATSRALIGAADNEQFF. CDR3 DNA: TGTGCCACCAGCAGGGCGCTCATAGGGGCGGCGGACAATGAGCAGTTCTTC.

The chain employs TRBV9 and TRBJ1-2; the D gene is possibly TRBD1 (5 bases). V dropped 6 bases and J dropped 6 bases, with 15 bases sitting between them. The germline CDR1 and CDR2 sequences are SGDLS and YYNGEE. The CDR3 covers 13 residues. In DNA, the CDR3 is TGTGCCAGCAATCGGTTAGGGGTGCATGGCTACACCTTC. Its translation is CASNRLGVHGYTF.